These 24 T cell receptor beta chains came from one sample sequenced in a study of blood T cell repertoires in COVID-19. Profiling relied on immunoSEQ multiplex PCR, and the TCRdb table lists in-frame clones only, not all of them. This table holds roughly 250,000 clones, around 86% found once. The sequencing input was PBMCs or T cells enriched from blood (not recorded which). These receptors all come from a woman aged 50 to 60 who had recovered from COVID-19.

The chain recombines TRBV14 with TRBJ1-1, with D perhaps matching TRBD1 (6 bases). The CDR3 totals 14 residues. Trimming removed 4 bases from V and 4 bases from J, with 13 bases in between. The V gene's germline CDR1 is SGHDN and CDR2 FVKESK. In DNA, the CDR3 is TGTGCCAGCAGCCCTTTCGGGGGGCTCACTGAAGCTTTCTTT. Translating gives CASSPFGGLTEAFF.

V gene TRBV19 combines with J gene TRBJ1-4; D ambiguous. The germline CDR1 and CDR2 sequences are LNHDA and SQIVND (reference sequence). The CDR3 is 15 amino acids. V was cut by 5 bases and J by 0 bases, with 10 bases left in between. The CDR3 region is CASSSPGATNEKLFF. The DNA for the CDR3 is TGTGCCAGTAGTTCCCCTGGAGCAACTAATGAAAAACTGTTTTTT.

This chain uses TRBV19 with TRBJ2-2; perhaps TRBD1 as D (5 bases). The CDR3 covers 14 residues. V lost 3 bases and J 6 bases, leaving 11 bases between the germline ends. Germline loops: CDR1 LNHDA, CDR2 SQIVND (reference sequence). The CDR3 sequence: CASSIGRQSGELFF. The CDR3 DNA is TGTGCCAGTAGTATTGGGCGACAGTCCGGGGAGCTGTTTTTT.

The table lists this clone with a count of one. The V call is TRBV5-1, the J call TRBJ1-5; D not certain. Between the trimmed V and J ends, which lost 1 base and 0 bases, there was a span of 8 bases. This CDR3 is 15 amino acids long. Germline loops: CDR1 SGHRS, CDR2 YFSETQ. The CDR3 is CASSLSGNSNQPQHF. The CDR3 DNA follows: TGCGCCAGCAGCTTGTCGGGGAATAGCAATCAGCCCCAGCATTTT.

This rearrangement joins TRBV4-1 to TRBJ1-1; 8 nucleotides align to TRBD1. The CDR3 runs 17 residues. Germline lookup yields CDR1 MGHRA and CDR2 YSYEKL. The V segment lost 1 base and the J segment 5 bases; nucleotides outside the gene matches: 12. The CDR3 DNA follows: TGCGCCAGCAGCCAAGTACAGGACAGGGAAGGGGATACTGAAGCTTTCTTT. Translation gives CASSQVQDREGDTEAFF.

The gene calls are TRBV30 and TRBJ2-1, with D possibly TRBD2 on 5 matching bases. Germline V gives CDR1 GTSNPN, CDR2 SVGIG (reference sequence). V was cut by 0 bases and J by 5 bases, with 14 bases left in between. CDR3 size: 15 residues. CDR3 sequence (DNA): TGTGCCTGGAGTGTTGGGTCGGGGTATCACAATGAGCAGTTCTTC. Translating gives CAWSVGSGYHNEQFF.

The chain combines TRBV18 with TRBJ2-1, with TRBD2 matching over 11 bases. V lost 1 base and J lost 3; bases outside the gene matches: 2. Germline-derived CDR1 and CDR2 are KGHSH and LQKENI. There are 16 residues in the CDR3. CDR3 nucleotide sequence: TGTGCCAGCTCACCACGTAGCGGGAGGGACTACAATGAGCAGTTCTTC. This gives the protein CASSPRSGRDYNEQFF.

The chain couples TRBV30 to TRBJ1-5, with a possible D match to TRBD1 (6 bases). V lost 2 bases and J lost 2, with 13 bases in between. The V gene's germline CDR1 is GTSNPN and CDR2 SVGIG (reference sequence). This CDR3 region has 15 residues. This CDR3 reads CAWSTYSGGNQPQHF. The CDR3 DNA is TGTGCCTGGAGTACTTACTCAGGGGGCAATCAGCCCCAGCATTTT.

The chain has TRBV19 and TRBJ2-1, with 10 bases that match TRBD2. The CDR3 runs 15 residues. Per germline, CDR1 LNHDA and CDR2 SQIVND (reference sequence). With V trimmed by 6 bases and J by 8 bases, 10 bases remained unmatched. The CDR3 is CASRPSGSSFDEQFF. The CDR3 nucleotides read TGTGCCAGTAGGCCTAGCGGGAGTAGCTTCGATGAGCAGTTCTTC. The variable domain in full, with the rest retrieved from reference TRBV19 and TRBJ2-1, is DGGITQSPKYLFRKEGQNVTLSCEQNLNHDAMYWYRQDPGQGLRLIYYSQIVNDFQKGDIAEGYSVSREKKESFPLTVTSAQKNPTAFYLCASRPSGSSFDEQFFGPGTRLTVL.

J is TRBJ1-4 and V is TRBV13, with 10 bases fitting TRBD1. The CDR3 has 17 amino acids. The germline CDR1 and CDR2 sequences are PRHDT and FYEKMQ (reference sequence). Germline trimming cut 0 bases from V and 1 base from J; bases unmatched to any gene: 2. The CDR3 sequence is CASSLGRDRGTNEKLFF. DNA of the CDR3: TGTGCCAGCAGCTTAGGTCGGGACAGGGGAACTAATGAAAAACTGTTTTTT.

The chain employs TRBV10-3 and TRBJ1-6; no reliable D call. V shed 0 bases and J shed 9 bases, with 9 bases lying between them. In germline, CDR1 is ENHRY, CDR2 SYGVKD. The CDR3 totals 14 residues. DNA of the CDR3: TGTGCCATCAGTGAGTCGAGTCGGGGTTCACCCCTCCACTTT. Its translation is CAISESSRGSPLHF.

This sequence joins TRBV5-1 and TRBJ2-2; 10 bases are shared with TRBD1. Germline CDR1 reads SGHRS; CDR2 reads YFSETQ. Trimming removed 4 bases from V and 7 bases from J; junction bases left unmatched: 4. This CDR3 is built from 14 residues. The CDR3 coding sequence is TGCGCCAGCAGCGGACAGGGGGTCGTCGGGGAGCTGTTTTTT. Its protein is CASSGQGVVGELFF.

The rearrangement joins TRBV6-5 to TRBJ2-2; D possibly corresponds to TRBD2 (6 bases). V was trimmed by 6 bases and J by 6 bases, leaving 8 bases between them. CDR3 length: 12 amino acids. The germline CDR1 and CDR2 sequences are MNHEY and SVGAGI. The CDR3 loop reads CASSRLAGELFF. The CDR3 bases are TGTGCCAGCAGCCGACTAGCCGGGGAGCTGTTTTTT.

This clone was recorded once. The CDR3 nucleotides are TGTGCCAGCAGCCTCGATGGGGACAGCGGCTCACCCCTCCACTTT. Protein sequence: CASSLDGDSGSPLHF. V and J are TRBV5-5 and TRBJ1-6; 7 bases fit TRBD1. Trimming removed 4 bases from V and 10 bases from J; junction bases left unmatched: 11. This CDR3 has 15 residues. Germline lookup yields CDR1 SGHKS and CDR2 YYEKEE (reference sequence).

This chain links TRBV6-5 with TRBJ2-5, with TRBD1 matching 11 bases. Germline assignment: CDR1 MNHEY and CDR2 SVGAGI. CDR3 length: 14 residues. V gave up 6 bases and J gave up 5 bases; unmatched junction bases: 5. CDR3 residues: CASSAGTGGETQYF. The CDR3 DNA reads TGTGCCAGCAGCGCCGGGACAGGGGGTGAGACCCAGTACTTC.

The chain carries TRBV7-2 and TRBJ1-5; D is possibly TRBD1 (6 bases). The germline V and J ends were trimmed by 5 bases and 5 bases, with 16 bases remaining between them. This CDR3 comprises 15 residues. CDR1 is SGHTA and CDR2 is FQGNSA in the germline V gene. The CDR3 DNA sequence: TGTGCCAGCAGCCAAGGCGTACAGGGCTATCAGCCCCAGCATTTT. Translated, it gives CASSQGVQGYQPQHF.

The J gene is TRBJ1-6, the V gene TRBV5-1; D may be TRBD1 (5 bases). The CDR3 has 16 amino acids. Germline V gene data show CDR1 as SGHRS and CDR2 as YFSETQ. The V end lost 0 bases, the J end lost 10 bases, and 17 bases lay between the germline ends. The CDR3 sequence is CASSLEYGSGASPLHF. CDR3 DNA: TGCGCCAGCAGCTTGGAATATGGAAGCGGGGCGTCACCCCTCCACTTT.

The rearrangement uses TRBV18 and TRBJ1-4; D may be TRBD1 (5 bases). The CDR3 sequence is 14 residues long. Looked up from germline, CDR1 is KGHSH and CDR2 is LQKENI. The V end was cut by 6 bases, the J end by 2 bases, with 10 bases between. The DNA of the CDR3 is TGTGCCAGCTCGGTCCGGGGGACTAATGAAAAACTGTTTTTT. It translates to CASSVRGTNEKLFF.

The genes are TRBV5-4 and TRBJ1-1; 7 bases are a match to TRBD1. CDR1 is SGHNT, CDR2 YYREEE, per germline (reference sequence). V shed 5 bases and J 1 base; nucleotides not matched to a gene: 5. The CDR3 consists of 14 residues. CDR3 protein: CASRTGMENTEAFF. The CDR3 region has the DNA TGTGCCAGCAGGACAGGGATGGAGAACACTGAAGCTTTCTTT.

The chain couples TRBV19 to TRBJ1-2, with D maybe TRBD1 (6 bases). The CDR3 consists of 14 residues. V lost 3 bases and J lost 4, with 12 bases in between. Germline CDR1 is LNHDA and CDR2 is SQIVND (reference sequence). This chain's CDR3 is CASSMPDSSYGYTF. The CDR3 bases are TGTGCCAGTAGTATGCCGGACAGTAGCTATGGCTACACCTTC.

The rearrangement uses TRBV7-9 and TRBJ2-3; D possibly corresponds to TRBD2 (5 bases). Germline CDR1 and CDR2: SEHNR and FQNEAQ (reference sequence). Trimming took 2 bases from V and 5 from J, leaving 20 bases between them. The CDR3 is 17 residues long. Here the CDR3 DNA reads TGTGCCAGCAGCTTATCGTACCGGGGTATAGCGAGAGATACGCAGTATTTT. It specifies CASSLSYRGIARDTQYF.

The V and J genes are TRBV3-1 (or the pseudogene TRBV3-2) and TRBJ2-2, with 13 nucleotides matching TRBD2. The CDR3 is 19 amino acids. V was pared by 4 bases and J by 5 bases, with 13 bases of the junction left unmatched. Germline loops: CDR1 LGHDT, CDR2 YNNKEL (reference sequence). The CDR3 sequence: CASSPRANPGLAGTGELFF. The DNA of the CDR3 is TGTGCCAGCAGCCCCCGTGCCAACCCGGGACTAGCGGGGACCGGGGAGCTGTTTTTT.

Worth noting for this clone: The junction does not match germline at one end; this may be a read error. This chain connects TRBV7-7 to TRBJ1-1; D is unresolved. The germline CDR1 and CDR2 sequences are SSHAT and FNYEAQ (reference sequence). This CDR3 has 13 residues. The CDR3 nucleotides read TGTGCTAGCAGCCCCGTGCCGGACACTGAAGCTTTCTTT. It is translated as CASSPVPDTEAFF.

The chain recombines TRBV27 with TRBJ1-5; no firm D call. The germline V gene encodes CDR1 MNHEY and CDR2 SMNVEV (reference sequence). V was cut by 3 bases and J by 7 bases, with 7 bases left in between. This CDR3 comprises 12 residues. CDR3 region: CASSFPGQPQHF. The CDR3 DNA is TGTGCCAGCAGTTTCCCGGGGCAGCCCCAGCATTTT.